This TCR beta chain was sequenced in a study of technical replicates of blood from a few donors. Clones were sequenced by immunoSEQ multiplex PCR, and TCRdb holds only the in-frame ones, with some missing. The sample lists some 60,000 clones; roughly nine tenths were seen once. Sequenced: PBMCs. This clonotype was sampled from a human donor in good health. Some clones in this sample may be carry-over from other donors' samples.

This chain's CDR3 is CASSQESTGGHEQFF. The DNA of the CDR3 is TGCGCCAGCAGCCAAGAGTCTACAGGGGGGCATGAGCAGTTCTTC. The rearrangement uses TRBV4-3 and TRBJ2-1; 8 nucleotides line up with TRBD1. Germline V lookup: CDR1 LGHNA, CDR2 YSLEER. This CDR3 contains 15 residues. The junction had 6 bases not matched to a gene; V was cut back by 0 bases and J by 8 bases.